These T cell receptor beta chains were read from a single sample in a study of cytomegalovirus exposure and HLA in healthy donors. Sequenced by immunoSEQ multiplex PCR; TCRdb stores in-frame clones only, minus some. Here the sample spans tens of thousands of clones, about four fifths being singletons. Sequenced: PBMCs. All receptors come from a woman aged 18-29 years in good health and CMV-seronegative. Each CDR3 is given with its conserved first and last residue. A D gene is named only where the DNA matches it firmly. Size is omitted from some rows. Given values are once, few, many or a class for expanded clones.

TGCGCCAGCAGCGGGTCCGGAGGGGACACCATATATTTT	CASSGSGGDTIYF	TRBV5-1	.	TRBJ1-3	.
TGTGCCAGCAGTCCCTGGACAGTCAACTATGGCTACACCTTC	CASSPWTVNYGYTF	TRBV27	.	TRBJ1-2	.
TGTGCCAGCAGTTACAGAGGGCTCGCAGATACGCAGTATTTT	CASSYRGLADTQYF	TRBV6-6	.	TRBJ2-3	.
TGTGCCAGCAGTTACTCGGGACAGCCGCAGTATTTT	CASSYSGQPQYF	TRBV6-5	TRBD1	TRBJ2-3	.
TGTGCCAGCAGTTTATGGGAAACTAGCGGGAAATTCGATGAGCAGTTCTTC	CASSLWETSGKFDEQFF	TRBV28	TRBD2	TRBJ2-1	.
TGTGCCAGCAGTGAGAGGGATGGCTACACCTTC	CASSERDGYTF	TRBV6-1	.	TRBJ1-2	.
TGTGCCAGCAAGTTGGGGCTAGCGGCCCTACAGCAGTACTTC	CASKLGLAALQQYF	TRBV6-5	TRBD2	TRBJ2-7	.
TGTGCCAGTAGACTAAAAGGACAGGGGGCTCATGGCTACACCTTC	CASRLKGQGAHGYTF	TRBV19	TRBD1	TRBJ1-2	.
TGTGCCAGCCGCTGGGGACTTTTCAAAACCGGGGAGCTGTTTTTT	CASRWGLFKTGELFF	TRBV7-2	.	TRBJ2-2	.
TGTGCCAGCAGCTTAGGCAGGGCACCCCTCCACTTT	CASSLGRAPLHF	TRBV13	.	TRBJ1-6	.
TGTGCCACCAGCAGTGGGCTTGACAGATCTAATGAAAAACTGTTTTTT	CATSSGLDRSNEKLFF	TRBV15	.	TRBJ1-4	.
TGTGCTAGCAGCTCCGGACTAGCGGGAGTACAAGAGACCCAGTACTTC	CASSSGLAGVQETQYF	TRBV7-7	TRBD2	TRBJ2-5	once
TGTGCCAGCAGCGTGGGCAGCTCTGGAAACACCATATATTTT	CASSVGSSGNTIYF	TRBV9	.	TRBJ1-3	.
TGTGCCAGCAGTGAGGAGGGCGGGAGTTGGGAGACCCAGTACTTC	CASSEEGGSWETQYF	TRBV6-1	TRBD2	TRBJ2-5	few
TGTGCCAGCAGCCACCGGGACTACGAGCAGTACTTC	CASSHRDYEQYF	TRBV7-6	.	TRBJ2-7	.
TGTGCCAGCAGCCCCAGCGAAGGCAGGGGGAATGAGCAGTTCTTC	CASSPSEGRGNEQFF	TRBV27	TRBD1	TRBJ2-1	.
TGTGCCAGCAGTTACTCGGTGGGGCAGCAGTACTTC	CASSYSVGQQYF	TRBV6-6	.	TRBJ2-7	.
TGTGCCAGCAGCTCACAGGGAAACACTGAAGCTTTCTTT	CASSSQGNTEAFF	TRBV7-3	.	TRBJ1-1	.
TGTGCCAGTCGGACAGTCGATTTAGACCCCTATGGCTACACCTTC	CASRTVDLDPYGYTF	TRBV28	.	TRBJ1-2	.
TGTGCCAGCAGTCTAGGGGGTAGGCAAGAGACCCAGTACTTC	CASSLGGRQETQYF	TRBV28	.	TRBJ2-5	.
TGTGCCTGGGCCACCGGGACAGGGGGCAATGAGCAGTTCTTC	CAWATGTGGNEQFF	TRBV30	TRBD1	TRBJ2-1	.
TGCGCCAGCAGCCCCGGACAGTTACAAGAGACCCAGTACTTC	CASSPGQLQETQYF	TRBV5-1	.	TRBJ2-5	.
TGTGCCAGTAGTATAAGTAGTAGTAGCTTGAAGTTCTTC	CASSISSSSLKFF	TRBV19	.	TRBJ2-1	.
TGTGCCAGCATCCTGAGGGGGACACCAGAAGCTTTCTTT	CASILRGTPEAFF	TRBV6-6	.	TRBJ1-1	.
TGCGCCAGCAGTGGGTCAGGGAGGGGCGCAGATACGCAGTATTTT	CASSGSGRGADTQYF	TRBV10-2	TRBD2	TRBJ2-3	.
TGTGCCTGGAGTGTACAGGGGAACACTGAAGCTTTCTTT	CAWSVQGNTEAFF	TRBV30	.	TRBJ1-1	.